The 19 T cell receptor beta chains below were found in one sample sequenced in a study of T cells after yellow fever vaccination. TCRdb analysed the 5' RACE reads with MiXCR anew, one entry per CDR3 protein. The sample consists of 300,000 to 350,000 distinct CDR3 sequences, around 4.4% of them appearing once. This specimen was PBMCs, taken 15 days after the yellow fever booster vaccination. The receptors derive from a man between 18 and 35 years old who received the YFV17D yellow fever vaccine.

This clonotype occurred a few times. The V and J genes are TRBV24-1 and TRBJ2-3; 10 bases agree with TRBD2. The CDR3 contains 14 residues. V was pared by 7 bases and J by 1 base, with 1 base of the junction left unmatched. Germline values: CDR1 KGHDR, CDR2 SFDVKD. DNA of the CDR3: TGTGCCACCAGCGGACTAGCGGGCACAGATACGCAGTATTTT. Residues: CATSGLAGTDTQYF.

CDR3 residues: CASSLTTGGGGEKLFF. For the CDR3, the DNA is TGCGCCAGCAGCTTGACGACAGGGGGCGGAGGTGAAAAACTGTTTTTT. The rearrangement uses TRBV5-1 and TRBJ1-4, with TRBD1 matching over 10 bases. The germline gives CDR1 SGHRS, CDR2 YFSETQ. The CDR3 spans 16 residues. With V trimmed by 1 base and J by 7 bases, 7 bases remained unmatched.

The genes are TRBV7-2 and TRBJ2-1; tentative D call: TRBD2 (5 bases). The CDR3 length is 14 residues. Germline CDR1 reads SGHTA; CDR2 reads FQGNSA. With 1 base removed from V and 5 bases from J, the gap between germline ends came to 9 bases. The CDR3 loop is CASSLGVANNEQFF. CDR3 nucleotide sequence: TGTGCCAGCAGCTTAGGGGTAGCGAACAATGAGCAGTTCTTC.

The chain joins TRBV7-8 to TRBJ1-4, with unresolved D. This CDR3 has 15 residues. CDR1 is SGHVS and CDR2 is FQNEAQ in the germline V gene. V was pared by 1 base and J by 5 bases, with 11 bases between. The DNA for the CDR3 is TGTGCCAGCAGCTTAGGAGGAGGATCGAATGAAAAACTGTTTTTT. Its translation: CASSLGGGSNEKLFF.

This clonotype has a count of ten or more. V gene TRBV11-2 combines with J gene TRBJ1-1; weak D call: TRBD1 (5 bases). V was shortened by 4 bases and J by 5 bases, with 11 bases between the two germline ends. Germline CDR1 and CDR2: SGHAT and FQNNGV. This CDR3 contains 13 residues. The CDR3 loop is CASSSRGVTEAFF. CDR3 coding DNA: TGTGCCAGCAGCTCCCGAGGGGTGACTGAAGCTTTCTTT.

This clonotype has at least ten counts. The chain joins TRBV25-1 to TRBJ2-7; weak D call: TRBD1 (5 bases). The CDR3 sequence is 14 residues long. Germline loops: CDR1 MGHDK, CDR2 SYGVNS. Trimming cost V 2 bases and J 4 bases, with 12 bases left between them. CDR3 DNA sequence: TGTGCCAGCAGTGAACCCCAGCCAGGGTACGAGCAGTACTTC. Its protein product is CASSEPQPGYEQYF.

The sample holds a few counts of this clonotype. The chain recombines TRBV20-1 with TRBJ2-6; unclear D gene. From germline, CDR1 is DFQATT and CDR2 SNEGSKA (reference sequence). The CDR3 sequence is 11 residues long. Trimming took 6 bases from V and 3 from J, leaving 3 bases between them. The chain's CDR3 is CSAHGANVLTF. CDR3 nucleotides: TGCAGTGCCCATGGGGCCAACGTCCTGACTTTC.

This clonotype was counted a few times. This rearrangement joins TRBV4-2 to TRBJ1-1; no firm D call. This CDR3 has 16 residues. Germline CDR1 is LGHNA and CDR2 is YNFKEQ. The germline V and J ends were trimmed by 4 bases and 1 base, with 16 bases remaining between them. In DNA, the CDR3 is TGTGCCAGCAGCCTCGGAGGTGCGCAGACGAACACTGAAGCTTTCTTT. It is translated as CASSLGGAQTNTEAFF.

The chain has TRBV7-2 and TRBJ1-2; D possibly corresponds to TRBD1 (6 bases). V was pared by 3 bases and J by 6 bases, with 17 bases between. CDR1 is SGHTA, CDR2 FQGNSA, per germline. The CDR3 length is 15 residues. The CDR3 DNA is TGTGCCAGCAGCTTGACCACAGGGTATGTCGATGGCTACACCTTC. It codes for CASSLTTGYVDGYTF.

CDR3 sequence reads: CASLSGSGNTIYF. The CDR3 DNA reads TGTGCCAGCCTGTCAGGATCCGGAAACACCATATATTTT. The chain couples TRBV12-3 or TRBV12-4 to TRBJ1-3; no reliable D call. CDR3 length: 13 residues. V was clipped by 8 bases and J by 4 bases, with 12 bases between them.

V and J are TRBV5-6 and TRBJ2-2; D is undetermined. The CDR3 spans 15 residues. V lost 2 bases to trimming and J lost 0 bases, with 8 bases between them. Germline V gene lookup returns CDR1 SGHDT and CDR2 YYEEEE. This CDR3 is CASSLFFANTGELFF. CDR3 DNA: TGTGCCAGCAGCTTATTTTTCGCGAACACCGGGGAGCTGTTTTTT.

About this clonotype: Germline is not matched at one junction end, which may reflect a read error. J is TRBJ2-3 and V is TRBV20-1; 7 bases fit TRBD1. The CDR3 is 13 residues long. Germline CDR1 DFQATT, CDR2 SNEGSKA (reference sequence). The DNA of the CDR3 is TGCAGTGCCCGACAGGGCCACACAGATTCGCAGTATTTT. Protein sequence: CSARQGHTDSQYF.

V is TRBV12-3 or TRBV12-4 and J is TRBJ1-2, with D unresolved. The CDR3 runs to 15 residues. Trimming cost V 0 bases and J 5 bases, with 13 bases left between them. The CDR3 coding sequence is TGTGCCAGCAGTTTAGCGGCCGGCCTACTTTATGGCTACACCTTC. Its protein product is CASSLAAGLLYGYTF.

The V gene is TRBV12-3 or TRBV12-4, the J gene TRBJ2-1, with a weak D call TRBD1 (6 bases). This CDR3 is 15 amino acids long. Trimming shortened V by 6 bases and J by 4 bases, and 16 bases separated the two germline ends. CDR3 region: CASSIDRLPYNEQFF. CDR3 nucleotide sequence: TGTGCCAGCAGCATCGACAGGTTGCCGTACAATGAGCAGTTCTTC.

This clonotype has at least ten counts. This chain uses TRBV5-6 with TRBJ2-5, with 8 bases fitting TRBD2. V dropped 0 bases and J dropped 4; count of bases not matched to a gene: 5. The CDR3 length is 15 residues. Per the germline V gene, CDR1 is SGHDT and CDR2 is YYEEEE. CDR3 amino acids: CASSLERGWRETQYF. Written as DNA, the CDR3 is TGTGCCAGCAGCTTGGAGCGGGGGTGGCGAGAGACCCAGTACTTC.

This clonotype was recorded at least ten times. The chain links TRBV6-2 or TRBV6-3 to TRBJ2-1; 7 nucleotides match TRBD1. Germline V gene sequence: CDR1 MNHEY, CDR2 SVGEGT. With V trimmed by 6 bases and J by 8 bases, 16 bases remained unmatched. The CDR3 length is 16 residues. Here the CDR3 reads CASSPSRQGKVHEQFF. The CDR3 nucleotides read TGTGCCAGCAGCCCCAGCCGACAGGGAAAAGTGCATGAGCAGTTCTTC.

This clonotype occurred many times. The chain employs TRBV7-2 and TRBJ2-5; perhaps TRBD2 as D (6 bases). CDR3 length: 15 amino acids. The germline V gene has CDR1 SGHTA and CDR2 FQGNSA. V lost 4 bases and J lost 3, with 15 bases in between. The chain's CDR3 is CASSSTRLVEETQYF. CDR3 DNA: TGTGCCAGCAGCTCGACTAGACTAGTCGAAGAGACCCAGTACTTC.

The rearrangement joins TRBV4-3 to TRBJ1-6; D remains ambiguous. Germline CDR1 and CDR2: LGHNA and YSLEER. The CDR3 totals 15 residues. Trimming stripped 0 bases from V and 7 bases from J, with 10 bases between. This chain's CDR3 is CASSQDEDGNSPLHF. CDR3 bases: TGCGCCAGCAGCCAAGACGAGGACGGGAATTCACCCCTCCACTTT.

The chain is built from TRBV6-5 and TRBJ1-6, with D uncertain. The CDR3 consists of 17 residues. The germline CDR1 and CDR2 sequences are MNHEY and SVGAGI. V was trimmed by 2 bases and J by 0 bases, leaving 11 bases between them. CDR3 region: CASSYGFASSYNSPLHF. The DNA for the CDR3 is TGTGCCAGCAGTTACGGATTTGCAAGCTCCTATAATTCACCCCTCCACTTT.